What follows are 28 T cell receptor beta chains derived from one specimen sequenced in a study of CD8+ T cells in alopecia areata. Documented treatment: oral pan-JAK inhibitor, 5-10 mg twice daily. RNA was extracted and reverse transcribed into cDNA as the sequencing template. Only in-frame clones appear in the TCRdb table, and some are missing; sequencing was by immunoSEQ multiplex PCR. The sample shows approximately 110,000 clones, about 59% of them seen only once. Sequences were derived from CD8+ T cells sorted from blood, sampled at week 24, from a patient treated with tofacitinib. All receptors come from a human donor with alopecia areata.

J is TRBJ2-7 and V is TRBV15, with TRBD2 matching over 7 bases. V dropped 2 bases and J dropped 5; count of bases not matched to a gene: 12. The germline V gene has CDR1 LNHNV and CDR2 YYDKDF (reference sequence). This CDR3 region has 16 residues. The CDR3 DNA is TGTGCCACCAGCAGAACCCGGGGGAGGGGAGGCCACGAGCAGTACTTC. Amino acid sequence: CATSRTRGRGGHEQYF.

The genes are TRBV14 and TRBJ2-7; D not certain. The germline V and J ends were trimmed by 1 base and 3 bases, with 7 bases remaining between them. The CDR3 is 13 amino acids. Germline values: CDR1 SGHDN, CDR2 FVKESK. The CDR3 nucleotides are TGTGCCAGCAGCCAAGGGCATTACTACGAGCAGTACTTC. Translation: CASSQGHYYEQYF.

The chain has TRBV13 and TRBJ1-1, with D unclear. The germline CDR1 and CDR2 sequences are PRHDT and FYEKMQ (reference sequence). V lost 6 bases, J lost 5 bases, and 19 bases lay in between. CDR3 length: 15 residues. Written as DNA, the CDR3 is TGTGCCAGCAGAGAAGATCAGCAACGGTTGACTGAAGCTTTCTTT. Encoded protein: CASREDQQRLTEAFF.

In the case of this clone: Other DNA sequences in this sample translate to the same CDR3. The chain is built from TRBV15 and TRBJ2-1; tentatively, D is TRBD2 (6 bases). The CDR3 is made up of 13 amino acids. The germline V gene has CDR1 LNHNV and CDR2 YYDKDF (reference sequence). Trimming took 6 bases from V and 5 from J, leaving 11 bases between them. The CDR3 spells CATSPGADNEQFF. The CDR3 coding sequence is TGTGCCACCAGTCCGGGAGCCGACAATGAGCAGTTCTTC.

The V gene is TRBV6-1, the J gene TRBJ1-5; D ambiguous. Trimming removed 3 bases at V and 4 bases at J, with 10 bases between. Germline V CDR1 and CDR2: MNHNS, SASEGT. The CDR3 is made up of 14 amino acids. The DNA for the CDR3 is TGTGCCAGCAGTGAGACTGTCGGGAATCAGCCCCAGCATTTT. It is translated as CASSETVGNQPQHF.

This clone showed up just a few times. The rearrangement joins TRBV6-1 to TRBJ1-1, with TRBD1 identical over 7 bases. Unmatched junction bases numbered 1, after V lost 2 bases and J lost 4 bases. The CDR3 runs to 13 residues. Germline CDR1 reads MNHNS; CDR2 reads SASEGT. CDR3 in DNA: TGTGCCAGCAGTGAACCAGGGGGCACTGAAGCTTTCTTT. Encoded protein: CASSEPGGTEAFF.

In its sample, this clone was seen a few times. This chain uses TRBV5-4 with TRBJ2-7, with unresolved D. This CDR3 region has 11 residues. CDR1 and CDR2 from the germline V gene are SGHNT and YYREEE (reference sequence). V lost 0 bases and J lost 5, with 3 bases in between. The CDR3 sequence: CASSLANEQYF. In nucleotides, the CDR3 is TGTGCCAGCAGCTTGGCCAACGAGCAGTACTTC.

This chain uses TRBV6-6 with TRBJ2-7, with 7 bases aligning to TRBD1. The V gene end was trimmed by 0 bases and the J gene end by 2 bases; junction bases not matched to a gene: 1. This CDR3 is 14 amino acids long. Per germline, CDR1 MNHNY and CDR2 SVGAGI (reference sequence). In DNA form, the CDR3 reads TGTGCCAGCAGTTACTCGGGGACAGCCTACGAGCAGTACTTC. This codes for CASSYSGTAYEQYF.

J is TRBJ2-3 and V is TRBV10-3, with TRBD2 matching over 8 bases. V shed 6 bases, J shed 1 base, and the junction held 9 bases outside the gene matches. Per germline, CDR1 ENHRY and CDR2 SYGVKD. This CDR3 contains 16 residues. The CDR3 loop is CAISNPQGLGTDTQYF. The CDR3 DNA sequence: TGTGCCATCAGCAACCCCCAGGGACTAGGCACAGATACGCAGTATTTT.

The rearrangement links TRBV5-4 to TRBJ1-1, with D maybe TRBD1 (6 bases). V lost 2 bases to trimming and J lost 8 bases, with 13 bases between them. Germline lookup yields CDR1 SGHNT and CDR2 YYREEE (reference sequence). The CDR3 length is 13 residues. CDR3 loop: CASSLNMGTEAFF. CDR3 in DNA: TGTGCCAGCAGCTTAAATATGGGGACAGAAGCTTTCTTT.

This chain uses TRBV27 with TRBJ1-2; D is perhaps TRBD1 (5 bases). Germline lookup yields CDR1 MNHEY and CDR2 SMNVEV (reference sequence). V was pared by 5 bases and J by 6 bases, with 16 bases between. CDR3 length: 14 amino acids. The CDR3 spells CASSHRDPKDGYTF. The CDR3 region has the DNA TGTGCCAGCAGTCACCGGGACCCAAAGGATGGCTACACCTTC.

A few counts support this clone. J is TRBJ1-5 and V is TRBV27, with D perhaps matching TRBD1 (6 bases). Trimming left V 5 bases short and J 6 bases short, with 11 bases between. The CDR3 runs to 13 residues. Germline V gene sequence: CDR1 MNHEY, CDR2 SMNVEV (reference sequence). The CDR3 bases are TGTGCCAGCAGTCCGAGGGGGGGTCAGCCCCAGCATTTT. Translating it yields CASSPRGGQPQHF.

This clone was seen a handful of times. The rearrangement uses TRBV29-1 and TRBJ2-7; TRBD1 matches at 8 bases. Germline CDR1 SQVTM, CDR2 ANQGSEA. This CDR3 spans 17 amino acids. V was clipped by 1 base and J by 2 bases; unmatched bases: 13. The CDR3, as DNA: TGCAGCGTTGAAGTAGTCGAGGAGACAGGGGCCACCTACGAGCAGTACTTC. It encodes CSVEVVEETGATYEQYF.

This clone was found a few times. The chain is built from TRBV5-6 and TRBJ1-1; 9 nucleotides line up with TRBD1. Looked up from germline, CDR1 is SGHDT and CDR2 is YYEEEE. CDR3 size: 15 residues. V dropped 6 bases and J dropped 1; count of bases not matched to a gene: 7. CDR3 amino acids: CASTTLGQGNTEAFF. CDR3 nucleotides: TGTGCCAGCACCACCCTGGGACAGGGGAACACTGAAGCTTTCTTT. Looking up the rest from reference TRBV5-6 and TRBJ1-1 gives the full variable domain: DAGVTQSPTHLIKTRGQQVTLRCSPKSGHDTVSWYQQALGQGPQFIFQYYEEEERQRGNFPDRFSGHQFPNYSSELNVNALLLGDSALYLCASTTLGQGNTEAFFGQGTRLTVV.

The CDR3 DNA reads TGTGCCAGCAGTGAAATGGACAGGGGGATCGACAATGAGCAGTTCTTC. This codes for CASSEMDRGIDNEQFF. This chain connects TRBV2 to TRBJ2-1, with 10 bases lining up with TRBD1. This CDR3 is 16 amino acids long. The junction had 6 bases not matched to a gene; V was cut back by 2 bases and J by 5 bases. Germline CDR1 is SNHLY and CDR2 is FYNNEI.

The CDR3: CASSVVGKGTANTGELFF. As DNA, the CDR3 is TGTGCCAGCAGCGTAGTGGGTAAGGGGACCGCGAACACCGGGGAGCTGTTTTTT. The rearrangement links TRBV9 to TRBJ2-2; D is possibly TRBD1 or TRBD2 (5 bases each). The V gene lost 0 bases and the J gene lost 0 bases, with 15 bases spanning the gap. CDR3 length equals 18 residues. Germline CDR1 and CDR2: SGDLS and YYNGEE.

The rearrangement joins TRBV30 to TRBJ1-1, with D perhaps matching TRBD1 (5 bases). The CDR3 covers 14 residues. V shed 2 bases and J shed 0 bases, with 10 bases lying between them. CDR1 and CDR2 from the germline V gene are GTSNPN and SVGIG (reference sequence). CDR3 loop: CAWSLGGLNTEAFF. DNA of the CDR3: TGTGCCTGGAGTCTCGGGGGTTTGAACACTGAAGCTTTCTTT.

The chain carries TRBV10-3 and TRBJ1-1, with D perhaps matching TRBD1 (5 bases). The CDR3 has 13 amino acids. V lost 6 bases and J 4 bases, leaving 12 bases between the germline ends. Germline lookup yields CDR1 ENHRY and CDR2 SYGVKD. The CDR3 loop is CAIRGEGFTEAFF. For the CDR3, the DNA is TGTGCCATCAGAGGGGAGGGATTCACTGAAGCTTTCTTT.

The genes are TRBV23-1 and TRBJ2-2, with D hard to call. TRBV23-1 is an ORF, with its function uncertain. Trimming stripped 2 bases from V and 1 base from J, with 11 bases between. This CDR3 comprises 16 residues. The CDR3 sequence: CASSQPRRKNTGELFF. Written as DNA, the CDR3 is TGCGCCAGCAGTCAACCTCGACGAAAGAACACCGGGGAGCTGTTTTTT.

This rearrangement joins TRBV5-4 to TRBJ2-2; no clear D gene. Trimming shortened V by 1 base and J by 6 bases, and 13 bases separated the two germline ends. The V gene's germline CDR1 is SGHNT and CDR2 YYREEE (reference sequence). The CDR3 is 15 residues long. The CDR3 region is CASSLRRPYAGELFF. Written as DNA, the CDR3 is TGTGCCAGCAGCTTGCGCCGCCCTTATGCCGGGGAGCTGTTTTTT.

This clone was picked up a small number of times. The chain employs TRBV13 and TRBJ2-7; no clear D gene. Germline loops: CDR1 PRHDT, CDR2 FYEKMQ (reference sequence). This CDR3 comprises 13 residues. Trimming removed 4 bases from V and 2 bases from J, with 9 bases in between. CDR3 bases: TGTGCCAGCAGCTCTTCGAGAGCCTACGAGCAGTACTTC. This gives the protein CASSSSRAYEQYF.

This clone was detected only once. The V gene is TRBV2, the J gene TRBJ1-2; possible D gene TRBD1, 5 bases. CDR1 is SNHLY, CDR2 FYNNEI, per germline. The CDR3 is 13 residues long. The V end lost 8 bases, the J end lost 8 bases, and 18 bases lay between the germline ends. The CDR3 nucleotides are TGTGCCAGCGGGGCGGGCTCCCCTTTGGGCTACACCTTC. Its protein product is CASGAGSPLGYTF.

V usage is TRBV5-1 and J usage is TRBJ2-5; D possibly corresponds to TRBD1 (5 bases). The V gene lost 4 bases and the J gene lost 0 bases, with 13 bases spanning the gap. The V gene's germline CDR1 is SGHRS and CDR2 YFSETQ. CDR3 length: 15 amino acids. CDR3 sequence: CASSMDTLYQETQYF. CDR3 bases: TGCGCCAGCAGCATGGACACGCTATACCAAGAGACCCAGTACTTC.

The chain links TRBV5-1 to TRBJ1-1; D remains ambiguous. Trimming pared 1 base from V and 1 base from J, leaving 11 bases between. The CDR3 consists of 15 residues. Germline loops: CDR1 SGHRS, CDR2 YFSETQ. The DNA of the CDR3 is TGCGCCAGCAGCTTGACAGTGTGGGAGAACACTGAAGCTTTCTTT. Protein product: CASSLTVWENTEAFF.

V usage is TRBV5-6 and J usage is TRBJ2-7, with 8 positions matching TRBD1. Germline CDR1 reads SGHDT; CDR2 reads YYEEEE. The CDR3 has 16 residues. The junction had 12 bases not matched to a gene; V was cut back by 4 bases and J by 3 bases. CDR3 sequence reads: CASSPGTGLSLYEQYF. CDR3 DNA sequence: TGTGCCAGCAGCCCAGGGACAGGCCTTAGTCTCTACGAGCAGTACTTC. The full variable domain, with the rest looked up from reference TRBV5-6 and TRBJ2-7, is DAGVTQSPTHLIKTRGQQVTLRCSPKSGHDTVSWYQQALGQGPQFIFQYYEEEERQRGNFPDRFSGHQFPNYSSELNVNALLLGDSALYLCASSPGTGLSLYEQYFGPGTRLTVT.

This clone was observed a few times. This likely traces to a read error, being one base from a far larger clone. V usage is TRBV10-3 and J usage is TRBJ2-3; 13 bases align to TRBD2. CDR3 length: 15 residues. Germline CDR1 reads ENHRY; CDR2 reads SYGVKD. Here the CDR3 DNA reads TGTGCCAGCAGTTACACTAGCGGGGGGGCAGATACGCAGTATTTT. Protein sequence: CASSYTSGGADTQYF.

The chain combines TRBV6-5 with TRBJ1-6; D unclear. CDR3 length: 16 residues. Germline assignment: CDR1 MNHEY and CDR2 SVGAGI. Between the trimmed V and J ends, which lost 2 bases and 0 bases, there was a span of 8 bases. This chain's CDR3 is CASSYGEGSYNSPLHF. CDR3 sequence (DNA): TGTGCCAGCAGTTACGGGGAGGGCTCCTATAATTCACCCCTCCACTTT.

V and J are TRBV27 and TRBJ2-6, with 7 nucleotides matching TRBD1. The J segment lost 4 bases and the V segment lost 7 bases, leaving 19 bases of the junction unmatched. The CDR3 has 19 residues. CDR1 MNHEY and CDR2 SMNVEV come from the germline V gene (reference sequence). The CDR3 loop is CASTLGRDSALLGANVLTF. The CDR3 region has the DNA TGTGCCAGCACCTTGGGCCGGGACAGTGCCCTCTTAGGGGCCAACGTCCTGACTTTC.